Listed here is a single T cell receptor beta chain. Its antigen is undetermined. Positively selected for CCR7, the CD45RO-negative cells used as naive CD8 cells excluded terminally differentiated effector memory CD45RA+ cells. This sample stems from a study of shared clonotypes between healthy human individuals. For the study at large: Each donor had three CD4 naive, three CD4 memory, two CD8 naive and one CD8 memory plate.

Original processing methods: Quality scores were absent from the junction-only immunoSEQ sequences, so filtering differed. Produced via immunoSEQ multiplex PCR; TCRdb's table is partial and in-frame only. V, J and clone size are those of that table, while D and trimming were read from the DNA. The repertoire consists of around 600,000 clones, with about 98% occurring once and the leading ten covering 0.3%. The CDR3 runs 12 residues. Trimming pared 6 bases from V and 8 bases from J, leaving 14 bases between. Germline CDR1 and CDR2: SQVTM and ANQGSEA. General observations from the study: Clonotypes which were not shared had lower generation probabilities than clonotypes that all four donors shared.

The clonotype originates from a man aged 25-45 years in good health. Sample: naive CD8+ T cells sorted from blood. This chain joins TRBV29-1 and TRBJ2-1, with a weak D call TRBD2 (5 bases). CDR3 sequence (DNA): TGCAGCGTCGGACTGTCATACGATGAGCAGTTCTTC. This gives the protein CSVGLSYDEQFF.